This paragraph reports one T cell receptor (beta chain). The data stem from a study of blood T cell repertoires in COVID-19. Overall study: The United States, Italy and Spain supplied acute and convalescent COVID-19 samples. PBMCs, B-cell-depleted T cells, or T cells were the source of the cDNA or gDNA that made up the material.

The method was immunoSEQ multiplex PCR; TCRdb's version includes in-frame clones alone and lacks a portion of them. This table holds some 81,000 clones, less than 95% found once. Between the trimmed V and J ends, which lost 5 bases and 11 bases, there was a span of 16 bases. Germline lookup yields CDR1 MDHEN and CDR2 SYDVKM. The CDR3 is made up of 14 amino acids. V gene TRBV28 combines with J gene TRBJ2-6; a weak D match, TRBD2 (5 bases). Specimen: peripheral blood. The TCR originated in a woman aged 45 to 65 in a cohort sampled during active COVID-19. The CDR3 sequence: CASSPGLSTDVLTF. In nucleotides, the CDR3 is TGTGCCAGCAGTCCAGGACTCTCAACCGACGTCCTGACTTTC.